One and the same sample provided the 29 T cell receptor beta chains below, sequenced in a study of T cells in women clearing cervical HPV infection (dated by TCRdb to the late 2010s). The library was produced with the immunoSEQ multiplex PCR assay. The table comes from immuneACCESS by way of TCRdb, which keeps in-frame sequences with V and J called. Part of the clones is missing from these tables; in studies checked, under half for an unresolved V gene and the rest for unknown reasons. Per the sample table, the count is tens of thousands of clones. The ten top clones hold more than 4.5% of the sample. Material for sequencing was blood buffy coat. These receptors came from a woman aged 18 to 75 with a cervical HPV16 infection that either progressed to CIN3+ or cleared (not recorded which).

In regard to this clone: The CDR3 is cut off 3 residues early in the read; its end comes from the germline J gene. The gene calls are TRBV2 and TRBJ1-4; TRBD1 aligns across 12 bases. CDR3 length: 18 amino acids. Germline assignment: CDR1 SNHLY and CDR2 FYNNEI. CDR3 DNA (partial): TGTGCCAGCAGGACCGGGACAGGGGGCTCCTTCCCCAATTCACCA. It yields the protein CASRTGTGGSFPNSP. The whole CDR3 sequence reads CASRTGTGGSFPNSPLFF.

Comment on this clone: The read finishes 3 residues shy of the CDR3 end, and the germline J gene is used to complete it. V is TRBV11-2 and J is TRBJ1-4; D remains unclear. CDR1 is SGHAT and CDR2 is FQNNGV in the germline V gene. CDR3 size: 14 residues. Incomplete CDR3 DNA: TGTGCCAGCAGCCAGTGGCTCTCCGATTCACCA. Its translation: CASSQWLSDSP. The complete CDR3 protein is CASSQWLSDSPLFF.

The DNA read from the CDR3 is TGCGCCAGCAGCCCGGACAGGGACAATCAGCCC. Translating gives CASSPDRDNQP. The entire CDR3 protein reads CASSPDRDNQPQHF. The chain links TRBV4-1 to TRBJ1-5; 8 bases are a match to TRBD1. The read halts 3 residues ahead of the CDR3 end, with the missing end drawn from the germline J gene. Germline V lookup: CDR1 MGHRA, CDR2 YSYEKL. The CDR3 runs 14 residues. V shed 4 bases and J 3 bases; nucleotides not matched to a gene: 2.

Notes on this clone: The read halts 3 residues ahead of the CDR3 end, with the missing end drawn from the germline J gene. This chain joins TRBV20-1 and TRBJ2-3; D might be TRBD1 (6 bases). This CDR3 is 15 amino acids long. CDR1 is DFQATT, CDR2 SNEGSKA, per germline (reference sequence). V lost 1 base and J 4 bases, leaving 15 bases between the germline ends. This chain's CDR3 is CSARGPQGYSDTQYF. CDR3 DNA, as far as it was read: TGCAGTGCTAGAGGTCCACAGGGATATTCAGATACG.

With regard to this clone: The read gets to within 3 residues of the CDR3 end, and the germline J gene fills in the rest. J is TRBJ1-2 and V is TRBV29-1; TRBD1 agrees at 7 bases. V was pared by 3 bases and J by 6 bases, with 1 base of the junction left unmatched. The CDR3 length is 11 residues. CDR1 SQVTM and CDR2 ANQGSEA come from the germline V gene. The CDR3 here is CSVDGTDGYTF. The DNA read from the CDR3 is TGCAGCGTTGATGGGACAGATGGC. The whole variable domain, remainder taken from reference TRBV29-1 and TRBJ1-2, is SAVISQKPSRDICQRGTSLTIQCQVDSQVTMMFWYRQQPGQSLTLIATANQGSEATYESGFVIDKFPISRPNLTFSTLTVSNMSPEDSSIYLCSVDGTDGYTFGSGTRLTVV.

For this clone: The CDR3 extends 3 residues past the end of the read, so its final part is completed from the germline J gene. This chain joins TRBV7-3 and TRBJ2-1; D remains unclear. The CDR3 extends over 13 amino acids. V gave up 5 bases and J gave up 0 bases, with 5 bases separating them. Germline V gene lookup returns CDR1 SGHTA and CDR2 FQGTGA. The sequenced part of the CDR3 DNA is TGTGCCAGCAGCCCCGGCTCCTACAATGAG. Translating it yields CASSPGSYNE. The full CDR3 protein reads CASSPGSYNEQFF.

In the case of this clone: Sequencing ends 3 residues short of the CDR3 end; the germline J gene provides the rest. The gene calls are TRBV19 and TRBJ1-1; D gene ambiguous. The CDR3 consists of 14 residues. Germline CDR1 is LNHDA and CDR2 is SQIVND (reference sequence). The V gene lost 10 bases and the J gene lost 5 bases, with 20 bases spanning the gap. CDR3 DNA, as far as it was read: TGTGCCACCCTCCCTCGCGGGTCGGGAACTGAA. Residues: CATLPRGSGTE. The full-length CDR3 reads as CATLPRGSGTEAFF.

Details on this clone: The read ends 3 residues shy of where the CDR3 ends; the end is completed using the germline J gene. This chain joins TRBV7-2 and TRBJ2-3; TRBD2 matches at 10 bases. The germline V gene has CDR1 SGHTA and CDR2 FQGNSA. The CDR3 runs 15 residues. The CDR3: CASSRSGGLQETQYF. The covered CDR3 bases are TGTGCCAGCAGCCGTAGCGGGGGGCTTCAAGAGACG.

Notes on this clone: One end of the junction fails to match germline, which may point to a read error. The read ends 3 residues before the CDR3 terminus; that terminus is restored from the germline J gene. The chain employs TRBV4-2 and TRBJ2-5; tentative D call: TRBD2 (5 bases). The CDR3 consists of 14 residues. Germline V CDR1 and CDR2: LGHNA, YNFKEQ. The CDR3 sequence is CASSQEGNQETQYF. Incomplete CDR3 DNA: TGCGCCAGCAGCCAAGAGGGCAACCAAGAGACC.

Worth noting for this clone: The read ends 3 residues before the CDR3 terminus; that terminus is restored from the germline J gene. V gene TRBV20-1 combines with J gene TRBJ1-2, with no clear D. V lost 2 bases, J lost 4 bases, and 17 bases lay in between. The germline gives CDR1 DFQATT, CDR2 SNEGSKA (reference sequence). This CDR3 is 15 amino acids long. Partial CDR3 DNA: TGCAGTGCTAGACCGCACCATTTGAACAGCTATGGC. Translated, it gives CSARPHHLNSYG. The whole CDR3 region reads CSARPHHLNSYGYTF.

Notes on this clone: The read terminates 3 residues ahead of where the CDR3 ends, so the germline J gene completes it. The genes are TRBV10-2 and TRBJ2-2, with TRBD1 matching over 8 bases. This CDR3 comprises 17 residues. CDR1 and CDR2 from the germline V gene are WSHSY and SAAADI. The junction had 11 bases not matched to a gene; V was cut back by 1 base and J by 7 bases. The CDR3 is CASSEWRVRGRFGELFF. CDR3 DNA, as far as it was read: TGCGCCAGCAGTGAGTGGCGGGTCAGGGGGCGCTTCGGGGAG.

Regarding this clone: Coverage ceases 3 residues before the CDR3 finishes, and the germline J gene fills in the end. The V and J genes are TRBV2 and TRBJ2-3; the match to TRBD1 covers 7 bases. This CDR3 spans 15 amino acids. Per germline, CDR1 SNHLY and CDR2 FYNNEI. The DNA read from the CDR3 is TGTGCCAGCAGAGACAGGGCCGGGAACAATCAGCCG. As protein: CASRDRAGNNQP. In full, the CDR3 reads CASRDRAGNNQPQYF.

Points on this clone: The CDR3 extends 3 residues past the end of the read, so its final part is completed from the germline J gene. The genes are TRBV7-2 and TRBJ2-3; D perhaps matches TRBD1 (6 bases). This CDR3 comprises 15 residues. CDR1 is SGHTA, CDR2 FQGNSA, per germline. Trimming pared 5 bases from V and 6 bases from J, leaving 18 bases between. Here the CDR3 reads CASSAPDRIGDTQYF. CDR3 DNA (partial): TGTGCCAGCAGCGCCCCAGACAGGATTGGGGATACG.

Points on this clone: Read sequence stops 3 residues before the CDR3 end, and the germline J gene provides the missing end. The J gene is TRBJ2-1, the V gene TRBV5-1; 10 bases are a match to TRBD1. Germline assignment: CDR1 SGHRS and CDR2 YFSETQ. The CDR3 contains 16 residues. The junction had 11 bases not matched to a gene; V was cut back by 4 bases and J by 7 bases. The CDR3 region is CASSRRRDRGRNEQFF. The sequenced CDR3 bases are TGCGCCAGCAGCCGCAGACGGGACAGGGGTCGGAATGAG.

Concerning this clone itself: The read halts 3 residues ahead of the CDR3 end, with the missing end drawn from the germline J gene. This chain uses TRBV7-3 with TRBJ2-2, with D unresolved. Trimming took 2 bases from V and 2 from J, leaving 12 bases between them. This CDR3 is 16 amino acids long. Per the germline V gene, CDR1 is SGHTA and CDR2 is FQGTGA. CDR3 residues: CASSLVASRNTGELFF. Partial CDR3 DNA: TGTGCCAGCAGCTTAGTGGCCTCACGAAACACCGGGGAG.

A note on this clone: The CDR3 end lies 3 residues beyond the end of the read and is filled in from the germline J gene. The chain links TRBV20-1 to TRBJ1-5; the D gene is possibly TRBD1 (5 bases). CDR3 length: 17 amino acids. The V gene lost 1 base and the J gene lost 0 bases, with 16 bases spanning the gap. Germline assignment: CDR1 DFQATT and CDR2 SNEGSKA (reference sequence). This CDR3 reads CSARGGRGVYSNQPQHF. Incomplete CDR3 DNA: TGCAGTGCTAGAGGCGGCCGGGGGGTGTATAGCAATCAGCCC.

As for this clone: The read gets to within 3 residues of the CDR3 end, and the germline J gene fills in the rest. This chain joins TRBV20-1 and TRBJ2-3, with 7 bases matching TRBD2. CDR1 and CDR2 from the germline V gene are DFQATT and SNEGSKA (reference sequence). CDR3 length: 13 residues. Unmatched junction bases numbered 8, after V lost 6 bases and J lost 5 bases. Here the CDR3 reads CSARSGDGDTQYF. The sequenced CDR3 bases are TGCAGTGCCCGAAGCGGGGATGGAGATACG.

A word on this clone: The DNA ends 3 residues before the CDR3 does, and the rest of the CDR3 is filled in from the germline J gene. This sequence joins TRBV18 and TRBJ1-2, with D tentatively TRBD1 (5 bases). This CDR3 has 13 amino acids. Germline loops: CDR1 KGHSH, CDR2 LQKENI. Trimming removed 4 bases at V and 3 bases at J, with 9 bases between. The DNA read from the CDR3 is TGTGCCAGCTCACAGGCGGGGGACTATGGC. Its translation is CASSQAGDYG. The whole CDR3 protein is CASSQAGDYGYTF.

As to this clone: The read stops 3 residues short of the end of the CDR3; the missing end is completed from the germline J gene. The chain links TRBV29-1 to TRBJ2-1, with TRBD1 matching 9 bases. V trimming: 1 base; J trimming: 4 bases; junction bases outside the gene matches: 5. The CDR3 sequence is 15 residues long. Looked up from germline, CDR1 is SQVTM and CDR2 is ANQGSEA. The CDR3 loop reads CSVEGRQGVYNEQFF. The sequenced CDR3 bases are TGCAGCGTTGAAGGTCGACAGGGGGTTTACAATGAG.

As regards this clone: The read terminates 3 residues ahead of where the CDR3 ends, so the germline J gene completes it. The chain couples TRBV6-2 or TRBV6-3 to TRBJ1-4; D is perhaps TRBD1 (6 bases). The CDR3 consists of 15 residues. The ends were cut back, 6 bases at V and 3 bases at J, with 14 bases in the middle. The V gene's germline CDR1 is MNHEY and CDR2 SVGEGT. CDR3 sequence: CASSPWGLPNEKLFF. Partial CDR3 DNA: TGTGCCAGCAGCCCGTGGGGGCTCCCTAATGAAAAA.

Notes on this clone: The sequenced fragment ends 3 residues before the CDR3 boundary, so the rest is inferred from the germline J gene. The rearrangement joins TRBV19 to TRBJ2-5; unclear D gene. V dropped 7 bases and J dropped 5 bases, with 5 bases sitting between them. Germline V lookup: CDR1 LNHDA, CDR2 SQIVND (reference sequence). The CDR3 extends over 10 amino acids. CDR3 DNA (partial): TGTGCCAGTAATCGGGAGACC. Residues: CASNRET. The CDR3 as a whole reads CASNRETQYF. Full variable domain (rest looked up from reference TRBV19 and TRBJ2-5): DGGITQSPKYLFRKEGQNVTLSCEQNLNHDAMYWYRQDPGQGLRLIYYSQIVNDFQKGDIAEGYSVSREKKESFPLTVTSAQKNPTAFYLCASNRETQYFGPGTRLLVL.

Remarks on this clone: The read halts 3 residues ahead of the CDR3 end, with the missing end drawn from the germline J gene. J is TRBJ2-7 and V is TRBV4-1; maybe TRBD2 (6 bases). Germline CDR1 MGHRA, CDR2 YSYEKL. The ends were cut back, 1 base at V and 5 bases at J, with 15 bases in the middle. This CDR3 is 15 amino acids long. The CDR3 bases that were read are TGCGCCAGCAGCCAAGTACTAGCTGGGTTCCACGAG. Its protein is CASSQVLAGFHE. The whole CDR3 region reads CASSQVLAGFHEQYF.

The CDR3: CSAPDRDGKNIQYF. The part of the CDR3 DNA that was read is TGCAGTGCACCGGACAGGGATGGCAAAAACATT. The chain combines TRBV20-1 with TRBJ2-4; the match to TRBD1 covers 8 bases. The CDR3 end falls 3 residues outside the read, so it is completed with the germline J gene. The CDR3 extends over 14 amino acids. The germline gives CDR1 DFQATT, CDR2 SNEGSKA (reference sequence). Trimming cost V 6 bases and J 3 bases; bases outside gene matches: 7.

In the case of this clone: With the read ending 3 residues before the CDR3 end, the germline J gene is used to fill in that end. This chain links TRBV5-4 with TRBJ2-1; 7 nucleotides line up with TRBD2. This CDR3 region has 15 residues. Germline trimming cut 5 bases from V and 0 bases from J; bases unmatched to any gene: 5. Germline-derived CDR1 and CDR2 are SGHNT and YYREEE (reference sequence). The CDR3 loop reads CASSWGGSSYNEQFF. The CDR3 DNA, read in part, is TGTGCCAGCAGTTGGGGGGGGAGCTCCTACAATGAG.

Turning to this clone: The CDR3 goes on 3 residues after the read ends, and that part is filled in from the germline J gene. The chain links TRBV19 to TRBJ2-1; TRBD2 matches 7 bases. CDR3 length: 15 residues. Trimming cost V 5 bases and J 4 bases; bases outside gene matches: 8. Germline V lookup: CDR1 LNHDA, CDR2 SQIVND (reference sequence). This CDR3 reads CASSPSGDPYNEQFF. The covered CDR3 bases are TGTGCCAGTAGTCCAAGCGGGGACCCATACAATGAG.

A word on this clone: From the germline J gene comes the end of the CDR3, since the read stops 3 residues before it. The chain combines TRBV7-3 with TRBJ2-3; 9 nucleotides match TRBD2. The CDR3 has 15 residues. Germline CDR1 and CDR2: SGHTA and FQGTGA. The V segment lost 5 bases and the J segment 3 bases; nucleotides outside the gene matches: 6. Incomplete CDR3 DNA: TGTGCCAGCAGCCCCCAAGCGGGGGGTACAGATACG. As protein: CASSPQAGGTDT. The whole CDR3 sequence is CASSPQAGGTDTQYF.

A note on this clone: The CDR3 end falls 3 residues outside the read, so it is completed with the germline J gene. The V call is TRBV7-8, the J call TRBJ1-1, with 8 bases lining up with TRBD1. Germline values: CDR1 SGHVS, CDR2 FQNEAQ. CDR3 length: 11 amino acids. CDR3 sequence: CASSSTGGAFF. The sequenced CDR3 bases are TGTGCCAGCAGCTCCACAGGGGGA.

A note on this clone: The read terminates 3 residues ahead of where the CDR3 ends, so the germline J gene completes it. V usage is TRBV29-1 and J usage is TRBJ2-7, with 8 bases identical to TRBD1. The V gene end was trimmed by 6 bases and the J gene end by 4 bases; junction bases not matched to a gene: 8. CDR1 and CDR2 from the germline V gene are SQVTM and ANQGSEA. The CDR3 covers 13 residues. CDR3: CSVEFQGAYEQYF. The CDR3 bases that were read are TGCAGCGTAGAATTCCAGGGGGCTTACGAG.

With regard to this clone: The observed sequence ends 3 residues before the CDR3 terminus, with the missing tail filled in from the germline J gene. The rearrangement joins TRBV7-6 to TRBJ2-3; tentatively, D is TRBD1 (5 bases). The CDR3 contains 15 residues. Germline V gene data show CDR1 as SGHVS and CDR2 as FNYEAQ. The CDR3 bases that were read are TGTGCCAGCAGCGGCAGGGTTTCACCCCAAGAGACG. Amino acids: CASSGRVSPQET. Given in full, the CDR3 is CASSGRVSPQETQYF.